The source of this T cell receptor beta chain is a study of glioma-infiltrating T cells after dendritic cell vaccination. CDR1 is LNHNV and CDR2 is YYDKDF in the germline V gene (reference sequence). This CDR3 is built from 15 residues. V was trimmed by 0 bases and J by 7 bases, leaving 13 bases between them. Repertoires were generated with immunoSEQ multiplex PCR, while TCRdb's copy carries only in-frame clones and drops some. Here the sample spans some 100,000 clones, roughly 83% being singletons. Material: blood, obtained before dendritic cell vaccination. The chain joins TRBV15 to TRBJ2-1; D is undetermined. The receptor's source is a human donor with glioblastoma. The CDR3 DNA reads TGTGCCACCAGCAGAGAATATTCGGTCTGGAATGAGCAGTTCTTC. Residues: CATSREYSVWNEQFF.